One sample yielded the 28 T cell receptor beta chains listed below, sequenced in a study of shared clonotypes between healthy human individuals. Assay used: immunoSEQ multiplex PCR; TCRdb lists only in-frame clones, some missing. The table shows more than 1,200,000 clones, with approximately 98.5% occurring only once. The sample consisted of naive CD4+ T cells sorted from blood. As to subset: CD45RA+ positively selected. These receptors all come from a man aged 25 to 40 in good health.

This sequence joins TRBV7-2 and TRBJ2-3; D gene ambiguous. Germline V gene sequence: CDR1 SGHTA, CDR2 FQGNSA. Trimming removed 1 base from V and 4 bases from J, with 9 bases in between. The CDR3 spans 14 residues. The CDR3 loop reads CASSLERFADTQYF. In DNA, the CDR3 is TGTGCCAGCAGCTTAGAGCGCTTCGCAGATACGCAGTATTTT.

The CDR3 nucleotides are TGTGCCAGCAGCTTACGGCCCCTTGACGGCTACACCTTC. The encoded protein is CASSLRPLDGYTF. This rearrangement joins TRBV13 to TRBJ1-2, with D unclear. Per germline, CDR1 PRHDT and CDR2 FYEKMQ (reference sequence). The CDR3 is 13 residues long. V was pared by 2 bases and J by 8 bases, with 12 bases between. Variable domain in full (rest from reference TRBV13 and TRBJ1-2): AAGVIQSPRHLIKEKRETATLKCYPIPRHDTVYWYQQGPGQDPQFLISFYEKMQSDKGSIPDRFSAQQFSDYHSELNMSSLELGDSALYFCASSLRPLDGYTFGSGTRLTVV.

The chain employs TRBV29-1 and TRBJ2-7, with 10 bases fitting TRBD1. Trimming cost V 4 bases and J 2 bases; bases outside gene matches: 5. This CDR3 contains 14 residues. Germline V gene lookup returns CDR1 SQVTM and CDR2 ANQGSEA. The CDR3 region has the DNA TGCAGCGTTGGGGTCGGGACAGGGGCCTACGAGCAGTACTTC. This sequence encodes CSVGVGTGAYEQYF.

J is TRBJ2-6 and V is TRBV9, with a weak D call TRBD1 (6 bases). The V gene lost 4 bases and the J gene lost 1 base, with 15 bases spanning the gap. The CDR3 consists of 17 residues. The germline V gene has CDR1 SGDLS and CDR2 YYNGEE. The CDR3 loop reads CASSKTGVNSGANVLTF. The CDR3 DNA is TGTGCCAGCAGCAAGACAGGAGTCAATTCTGGGGCCAACGTCCTGACTTTC.

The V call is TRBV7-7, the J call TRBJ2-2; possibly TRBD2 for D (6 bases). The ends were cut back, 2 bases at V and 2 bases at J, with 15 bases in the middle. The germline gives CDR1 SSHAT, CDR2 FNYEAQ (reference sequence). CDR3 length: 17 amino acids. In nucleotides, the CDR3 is TGTGCCAGCAGCTTAAGACCGGGGACTTTTAACACCGGGGAGCTGTTTTTT. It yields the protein CASSLRPGTFNTGELFF.

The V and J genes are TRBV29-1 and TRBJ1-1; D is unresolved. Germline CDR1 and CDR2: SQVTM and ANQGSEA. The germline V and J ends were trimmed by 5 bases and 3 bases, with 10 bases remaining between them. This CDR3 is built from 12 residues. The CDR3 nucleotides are TGCAGCGTTCTTGGACGGTACACTGAAGCTTTCTTT. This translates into CSVLGRYTEAFF.

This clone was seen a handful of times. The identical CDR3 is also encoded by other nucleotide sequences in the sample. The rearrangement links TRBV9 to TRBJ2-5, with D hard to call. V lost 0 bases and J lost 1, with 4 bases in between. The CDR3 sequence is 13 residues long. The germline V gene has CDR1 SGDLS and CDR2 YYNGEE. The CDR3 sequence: CASSVASQETQYF. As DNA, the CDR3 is TGTGCCAGCAGCGTAGCTTCCCAAGAGACCCAGTACTTC.

As DNA, the CDR3 is TGTGCCAGCAGACGTCACATCCGACAGGGGGCGAACTATGGCTACACCTTC. Translation gives CASRRHIRQGANYGYTF. The rearrangement links TRBV28 to TRBJ1-2; 10 bases map to TRBD1. The ends lost 6 bases at V and 2 bases at J; junction bases unmatched: 12. Germline assignment: CDR1 MDHEN and CDR2 SYDVKM. The CDR3 length is 17 residues.

The DNA of the CDR3 is TGTGCCAGCAGCGTAATGGGAGGAGAGCAGTACTTC. Protein product: CASSVMGGEQYF. This chain joins TRBV9 and TRBJ2-7; D perhaps matches TRBD2 (6 bases). Germline V lookup: CDR1 SGDLS, CDR2 YYNGEE. V dropped 1 base and J dropped 7 bases, with 9 bases sitting between them. The CDR3 is 12 residues long.

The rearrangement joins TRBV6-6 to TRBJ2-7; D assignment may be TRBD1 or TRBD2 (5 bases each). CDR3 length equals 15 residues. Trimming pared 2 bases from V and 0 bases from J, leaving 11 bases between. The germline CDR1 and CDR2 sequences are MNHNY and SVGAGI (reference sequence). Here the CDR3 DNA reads TGTGCCAGCAGTTACCCCGAGAGGGGCTCCTACGAGCAGTACTTC. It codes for CASSYPERGSYEQYF.

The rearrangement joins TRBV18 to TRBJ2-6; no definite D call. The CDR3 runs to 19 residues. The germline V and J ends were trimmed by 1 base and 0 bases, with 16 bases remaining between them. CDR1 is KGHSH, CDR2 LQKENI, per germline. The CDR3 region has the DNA TGTGCCAGCTCACCACTTACGATTCCCTTCAGCTCTGGGGCCAACGTCCTGACTTTC. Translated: CASSPLTIPFSSGANVLTF.

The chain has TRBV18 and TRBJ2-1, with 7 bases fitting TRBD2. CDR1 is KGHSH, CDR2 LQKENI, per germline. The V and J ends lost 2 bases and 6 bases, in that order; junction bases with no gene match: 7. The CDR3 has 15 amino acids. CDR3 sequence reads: CASSPAGEGRNEQFF. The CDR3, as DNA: TGTGCCAGCTCACCAGCGGGAGAGGGACGCAATGAGCAGTTCTTC.

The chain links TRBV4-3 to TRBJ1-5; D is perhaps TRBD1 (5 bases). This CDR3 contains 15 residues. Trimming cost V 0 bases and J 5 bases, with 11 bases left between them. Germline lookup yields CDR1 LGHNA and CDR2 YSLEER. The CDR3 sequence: CASSQDPGRDQPQHF. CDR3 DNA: TGCGCCAGCAGCCAAGATCCAGGGAGGGATCAGCCCCAGCATTTT.

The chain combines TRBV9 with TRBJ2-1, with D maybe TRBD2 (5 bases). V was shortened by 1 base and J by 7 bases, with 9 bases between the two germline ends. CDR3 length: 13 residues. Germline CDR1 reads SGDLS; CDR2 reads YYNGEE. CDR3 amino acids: CASSVTLGNEQFF. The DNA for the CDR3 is TGTGCCAGCAGCGTAACACTAGGGAATGAGCAGTTCTTC.

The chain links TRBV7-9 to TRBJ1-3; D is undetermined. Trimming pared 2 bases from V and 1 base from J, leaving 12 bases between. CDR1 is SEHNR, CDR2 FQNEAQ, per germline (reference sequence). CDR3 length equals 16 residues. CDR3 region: CASSLRRGGSGNTIYF. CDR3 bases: TGTGCCAGCAGCTTACGACGGGGAGGATCTGGAAACACCATATATTTT.

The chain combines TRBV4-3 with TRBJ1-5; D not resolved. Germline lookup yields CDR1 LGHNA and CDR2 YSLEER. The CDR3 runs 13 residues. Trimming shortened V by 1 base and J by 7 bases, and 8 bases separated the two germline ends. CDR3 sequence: CASSQGPGQPQHF. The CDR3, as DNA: TGCGCCAGCAGCCAAGGTCCGGGACAGCCCCAGCATTTT.

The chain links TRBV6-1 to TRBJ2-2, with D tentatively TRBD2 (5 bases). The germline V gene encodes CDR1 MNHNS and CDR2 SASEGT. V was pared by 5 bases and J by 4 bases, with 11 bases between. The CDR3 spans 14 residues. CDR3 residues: CASSIQDFTGELFF. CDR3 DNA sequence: TGTGCCAGCAGTATCCAGGACTTCACCGGGGAGCTGTTTTTT.

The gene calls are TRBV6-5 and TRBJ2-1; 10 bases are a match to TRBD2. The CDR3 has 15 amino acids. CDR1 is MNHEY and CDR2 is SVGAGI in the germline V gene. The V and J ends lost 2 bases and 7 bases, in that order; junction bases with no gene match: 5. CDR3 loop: CASSYASGSINEQFF. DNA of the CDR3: TGTGCCAGCAGTTACGCTAGCGGGAGTATAAATGAGCAGTTCTTC.

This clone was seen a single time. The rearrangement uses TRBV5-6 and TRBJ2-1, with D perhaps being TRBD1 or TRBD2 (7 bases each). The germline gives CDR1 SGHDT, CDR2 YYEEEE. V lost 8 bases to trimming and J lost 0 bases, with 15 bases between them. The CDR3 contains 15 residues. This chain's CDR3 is CASLGGGSSYNEQFF. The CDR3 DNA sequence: TGTGCCAGTCTAGGGGGCGGGAGCTCCTACAATGAGCAGTTCTTC.

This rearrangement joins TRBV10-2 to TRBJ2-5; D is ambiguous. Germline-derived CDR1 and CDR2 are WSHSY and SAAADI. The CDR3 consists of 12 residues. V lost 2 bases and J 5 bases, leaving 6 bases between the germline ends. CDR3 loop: CASSEQAETQYF. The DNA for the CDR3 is TGCGCCAGCAGTGAGCAGGCGGAGACCCAGTACTTC.

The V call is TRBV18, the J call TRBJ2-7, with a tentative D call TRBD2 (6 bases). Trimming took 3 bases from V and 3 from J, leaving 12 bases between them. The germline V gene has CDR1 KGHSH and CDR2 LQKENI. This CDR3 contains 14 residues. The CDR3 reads CASSPSRGNYEQYF. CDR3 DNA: TGTGCCAGCTCACCTTCGCGCGGGAACTACGAGCAGTACTTC.

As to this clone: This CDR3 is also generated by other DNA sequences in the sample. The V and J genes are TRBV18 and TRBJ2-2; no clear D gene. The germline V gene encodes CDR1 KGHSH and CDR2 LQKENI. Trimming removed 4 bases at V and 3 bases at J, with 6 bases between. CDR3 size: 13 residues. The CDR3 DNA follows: TGTGCCAGCTCACACCGGGACACCGGGGAGCTGTTTTTT. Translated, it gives CASSHRDTGELFF. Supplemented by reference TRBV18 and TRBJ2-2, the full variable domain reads NAGVMQNPRHLVRRRGQEARLRCSPMKGHSHVYWYRQLPEEGLKFMVYLQKENIIDESGMPKERFSAEFPKEGPSILRIQQVVRGDSAAYFCASSHRDTGELFFGEGSRLTVL.

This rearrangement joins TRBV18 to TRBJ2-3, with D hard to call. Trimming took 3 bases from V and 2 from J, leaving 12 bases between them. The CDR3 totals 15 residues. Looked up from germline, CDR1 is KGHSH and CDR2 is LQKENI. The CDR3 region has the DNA TGTGCCAGCTCACCCGTACCCTTAGACACAGATACGCAGTATTTT. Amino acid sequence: CASSPVPLDTDTQYF.

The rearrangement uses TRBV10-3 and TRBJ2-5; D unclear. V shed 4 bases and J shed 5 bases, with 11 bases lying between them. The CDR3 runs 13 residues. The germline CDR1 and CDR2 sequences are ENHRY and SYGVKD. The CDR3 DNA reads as TGTGCCATCAGTGTGGACCCGCCGGAGACCCAGTACTTC. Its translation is CAISVDPPETQYF.

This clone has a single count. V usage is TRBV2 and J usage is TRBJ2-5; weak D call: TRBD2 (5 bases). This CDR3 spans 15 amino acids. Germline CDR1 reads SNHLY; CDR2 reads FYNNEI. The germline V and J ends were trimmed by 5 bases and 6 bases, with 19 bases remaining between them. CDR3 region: CASSPGRGSPKTQYF. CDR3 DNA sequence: TGTGCCAGCAGTCCTGGACGGGGAAGCCCGAAGACCCAGTACTTC.

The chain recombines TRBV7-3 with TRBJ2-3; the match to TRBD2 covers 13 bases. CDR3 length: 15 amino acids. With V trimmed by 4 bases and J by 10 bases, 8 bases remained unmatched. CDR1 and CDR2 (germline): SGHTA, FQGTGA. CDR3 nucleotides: TGTGCCAGCAGCTCCCTAGGACTAGCGGGAGCGGCGCAGTATTTT. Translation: CASSSLGLAGAAQYF.

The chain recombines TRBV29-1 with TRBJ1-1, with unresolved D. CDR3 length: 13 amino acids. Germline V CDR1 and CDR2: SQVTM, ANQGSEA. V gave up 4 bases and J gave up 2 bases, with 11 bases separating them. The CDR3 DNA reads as TGCAGCGTTGGGGGATTTTTTAACACTGAAGCTTTCTTT. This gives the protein CSVGGFFNTEAFF.

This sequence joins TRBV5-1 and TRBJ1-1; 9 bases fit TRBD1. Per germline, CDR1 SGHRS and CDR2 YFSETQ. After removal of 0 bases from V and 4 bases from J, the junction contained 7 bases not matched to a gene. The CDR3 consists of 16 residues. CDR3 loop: CASSLVQGAIFTEAFF. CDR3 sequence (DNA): TGCGCCAGCAGCTTGGTACAGGGGGCGATCTTCACTGAAGCTTTCTTT.